This T cell receptor (beta chain) was profiled in a study of beta chain features in type 1 diabetes. This clone was seen more than once but under ten times. Its antigen is not identified. Study findings and constraints: Patients with Type 1 diabetes showed moderately but significantly shorter TCRB CDR3s in all four CD4+ subsets. More deletions and fewer insertions at VDJ junctions were found in patients with type 1 diabetes.

Reverse transcribing all isolated RNA meant expressed TCRB transcripts were sequenced. Sequencing used immunoSEQ multiplex PCR; TCRdb keeps in-frame clones, though not all of them. The repertoire includes hundreds of thousands of clones, more than 13% of them detected once, and 0.035% to 0.045% sits in the top ten. The V gene's germline CDR1 is LNHDA and CDR2 SQIVND (reference sequence). Losses at the gene ends were 5 bases for V and 5 bases for J; bases not matched to a gene: 5. This CDR3 region has 13 residues. The sequence came from a man aged 18 to 29 with type 1 diabetes. The chain combines TRBV19 with TRBJ1-1; 7 bases align to TRBD1. Sequenced: naive CD4+ T cells from blood. In nucleotides, the CDR3 is TGTGCCAGTAGTGTCACAGGGGTGACTGAAGCTTTCTTT. Translation gives CASSVTGVTEAFF.